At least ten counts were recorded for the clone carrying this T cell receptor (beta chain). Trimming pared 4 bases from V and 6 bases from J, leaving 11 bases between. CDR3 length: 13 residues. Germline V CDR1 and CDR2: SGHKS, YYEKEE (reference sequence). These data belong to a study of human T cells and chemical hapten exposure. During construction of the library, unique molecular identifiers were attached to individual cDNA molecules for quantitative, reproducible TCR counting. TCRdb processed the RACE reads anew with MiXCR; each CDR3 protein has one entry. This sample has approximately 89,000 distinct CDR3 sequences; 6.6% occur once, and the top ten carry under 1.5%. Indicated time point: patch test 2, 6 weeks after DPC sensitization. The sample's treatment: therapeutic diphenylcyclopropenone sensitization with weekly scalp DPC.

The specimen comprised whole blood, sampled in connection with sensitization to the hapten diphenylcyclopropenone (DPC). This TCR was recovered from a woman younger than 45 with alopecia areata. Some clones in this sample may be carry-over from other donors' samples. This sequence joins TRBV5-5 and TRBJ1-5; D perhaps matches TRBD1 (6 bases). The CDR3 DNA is TGTGCCAGCAGCATGGACAGAGGTCAGCCCCAGCATTTT. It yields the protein CASSMDRGQPQHF.